This TCR beta chain derives from a study of T-cell reconstitution after alpha-beta-depleted transplantation in children. The TCRbeta library was prepared with unique molecular identifiers. One entry per CDR3 protein results from TCRdb running MiXCR on the PCR reads. The sample lists about 260,000 distinct CDR3 sequences; around a tenth were seen once. This clonotype has a count of ten or more. The input for sequencing was peripheral blood, taken 180 days after TCRalphabeta/CD19-depleted stem cell transplant. This clonotype originated in a male patient aged 2 to 9 who had a stem cell transplant for chronic granulomatous disease, so the T cells may come from the graft donor.

CDR3 nucleotides: TGCGCCAGCAGCGAGTTAGCGGTCCACCCTTTTGAGACCCAGTACTTC. Protein sequence: CASSELAVHPFETQYF. V and J are TRBV5-1 and TRBJ2-5; weak D call: TRBD2 (6 bases). Germline lookup yields CDR1 SGHRS and CDR2 YFSETQ. V lost 4 bases and J 5 bases, leaving 21 bases between the germline ends. This CDR3 has 16 residues.